The next 24 T cell receptor beta chains were all read from a single sample in a study of blood T cell repertoires in COVID-19. Clones were sequenced by immunoSEQ multiplex PCR, and TCRdb holds only the in-frame ones, with some missing. The sample consists of 250,000 to 300,000 clones, 80% to 90% of them appearing once. The sequenced material came from PBMCs or T cells enriched from blood (not recorded which). Receptors were obtained from a woman aged 45-59 years who had recovered from COVID-19.

This chain links TRBV5-5 with TRBJ1-2, with D possibly matching TRBD1 (6 bases). The CDR3 is 13 residues long. Germline values: CDR1 SGHKS, CDR2 YYEKEE (reference sequence). Trimming took 4 bases from V and 8 from J, leaving 15 bases between them. For the CDR3, the DNA is TGTGCCAGCAGCCCCCTGTCAGGGGACGGCTACACCTTC. As protein: CASSPLSGDGYTF.

V is TRBV2 and J is TRBJ2-3; TRBD2 agrees at 15 bases. The CDR3 runs to 15 residues. Germline CDR1 and CDR2: SNHLY and FYNNEI. Trimming removed 6 bases from V and 5 bases from J; junction bases left unmatched: 3. The CDR3 protein is CASSWTSGRGDTQYF. For the CDR3, the DNA is TGTGCCAGCAGCTGGACTAGCGGGAGGGGAGATACGCAGTATTTT.

The chain uses TRBV3-1 (or the pseudogene TRBV3-2) and TRBJ2-2; 7 bases map to TRBD2. Germline V gives CDR1 LGHDT, CDR2 YNNKEL (reference sequence). The junction had 6 bases not matched to a gene; V was cut back by 5 bases and J by 0 bases. The CDR3 spans 16 residues. This chain's CDR3 is CASSSLGGANTGELFF. The CDR3, as DNA: TGTGCCAGCAGCTCCTTGGGGGGGGCGAACACCGGGGAGCTGTTTTTT.

The chain recombines TRBV7-9 with TRBJ2-4; TRBD2 agrees at 9 bases. V dropped 4 bases and J dropped 0; count of bases not matched to a gene: 7. The CDR3 length is 17 residues. The V gene's germline CDR1 is SEHNR and CDR2 FQNEAQ (reference sequence). The CDR3 spells CASSSGTSRVAKNIQYF. As DNA, the CDR3 is TGTGCCAGCAGCTCGGGGACTAGCCGCGTAGCCAAAAACATTCAGTACTTC.

This clone was detected only once. The chain recombines TRBV19 with TRBJ2-2, with D unclear. The CDR3 contains 13 residues. CDR1 LNHDA and CDR2 SQIVND come from the germline V gene (reference sequence). Trimming removed 4 bases from V and 4 bases from J, with 7 bases in between. The CDR3 coding sequence is TGTGCCAGTAGTAGGCAGGCCACCGGGGAGCTGTTTTTT. It yields the protein CASSRQATGELFF.

The genes are TRBV15 and TRBJ2-1; TRBD2 matches 8 bases. Germline V gene sequence: CDR1 LNHNV, CDR2 YYDKDF (reference sequence). The CDR3 length is 16 residues. V dropped 0 bases and J dropped 6; count of bases not matched to a gene: 7. The CDR3 is CATSRDRSGRVNEQFF. Written as DNA, the CDR3 is TGTGCCACCAGCAGAGATCGAAGCGGGAGAGTCAATGAGCAGTTCTTC.

The V call is TRBV27, the J call TRBJ1-4; D gene uncertain. CDR3 length: 13 residues. Germline V gene sequence: CDR1 MNHEY, CDR2 SMNVEV (reference sequence). Trimming took 5 bases from V and 8 from J, leaving 12 bases between them. CDR3 in amino acids: CASSLREWEKLFF. In DNA form, the CDR3 reads TGTGCCAGCAGTCTAAGGGAGTGGGAAAAACTGTTTTTT.

The table lists this clone with a few counts. The genes are TRBV6-5 and TRBJ1-5; possibly TRBD1 for D (5 bases). This CDR3 has 14 amino acids. V dropped 11 bases and J dropped 2 bases, with 16 bases sitting between them. Looked up from germline, CDR1 is MNHEY and CDR2 is SVGAGI. The CDR3 DNA follows: TGTGCCTGGGGGGGGTGGGAGGGCAATCAGCCCCAGCATTTT. Translation gives CAWGGWEGNQPQHF.

This sequence joins TRBV7-8 and TRBJ2-7; 7 bases agree with TRBD1. Trimming took 5 bases from V and 2 from J; bases not matched to a gene: 12. The CDR3 contains 16 residues. CDR1 is SGHVS, CDR2 FQNEAQ, per germline. CDR3 sequence (DNA): TGTGCCAGCAGCCTGGCCGGGACAGCGATAACCTACGAGCAGTACTTC. It codes for CASSLAGTAITYEQYF. Full variable domain (outside the CDR3, taken from reference TRBV7-8 and TRBJ2-7): GAGVSQSPRYKVAKRGQDVALRCDPISGHVSLFWYQQALGQGPEFLTYFQNEAQLDKSGLPSDRFFAERPEGSVSTLKIQRTQQEDSAVYLCASSLAGTAITYEQYFGPGTRLTVT.

The chain is built from TRBV28 and TRBJ1-5, with 7 bases matching TRBD1. The CDR3 is made up of 14 amino acids. CDR1 and CDR2 (germline): MDHEN, SYDVKM. V shed 8 bases and J 1 base; nucleotides not matched to a gene: 5. Here the CDR3 reads CASLQGGSNQPQHF. The CDR3 DNA sequence: TGTGCCAGCCTTCAGGGGGGAAGCAATCAGCCCCAGCATTTT.

The rearrangement uses TRBV28 and TRBJ2-5, with 10 bases identical to TRBD2. This CDR3 has 16 residues. Germline trimming cut 3 bases from V and 3 bases from J; bases unmatched to any gene: 7. Per germline, CDR1 MDHEN and CDR2 SYDVKM. This chain's CDR3 is CASSLLAGAPEETQYF. The DNA for the CDR3 is TGTGCCAGCAGTTTGCTAGCGGGGGCCCCTGAAGAGACCCAGTACTTC.

This chain's CDR3 is CAISDVDTQPQHF. The CDR3 nucleotides are TGTGCCATCAGTGATGTCGACACTCAGCCCCAGCATTTT. The rearrangement joins TRBV10-3 to TRBJ1-5; D unclear. Trimming removed 3 bases at V and 6 bases at J, with 9 bases between. Germline CDR1 reads ENHRY; CDR2 reads SYGVKD. The CDR3 is 13 amino acids.

The chain employs TRBV5-1 and TRBJ2-5; weak D call: TRBD2 (6 bases). V was trimmed by 6 bases and J by 0 bases, leaving 12 bases between them. The germline V gene has CDR1 SGHRS and CDR2 YFSETQ. The CDR3 runs to 14 residues. The CDR3 loop is CASKTRDYQETQYF. Here the CDR3 DNA reads TGCGCCAGCAAGACCCGGGACTACCAAGAGACCCAGTACTTC.

The chain carries TRBV29-1 and TRBJ2-7; unclear D gene. Germline V gives CDR1 SQVTM, CDR2 ANQGSEA. V shed 6 bases and J shed 6 bases, with 12 bases lying between them. There are 11 residues in the CDR3. In DNA form, the CDR3 reads TGCAGCGTGAGTAGCAAGGCCGAGCAGTACTTC. Translation: CSVSSKAEQYF.

V and J are TRBV5-6 and TRBJ2-7; D is uncertain. Deletions cut 4 bases from V and 4 bases from J, with 15 bases between. CDR1 and CDR2 from the germline V gene are SGHDT and YYEEEE. This CDR3 region has 14 residues. CDR3 protein: CASSPDAGRYEQYF. As DNA, the CDR3 is TGTGCCAGCAGCCCGGATGCAGGAAGATACGAGCAGTACTTC.

About this clone itself: The sample contains more than one DNA sequence encoding this CDR3. This chain joins TRBV5-1 and TRBJ2-7; 7 nucleotides agree with TRBD1. From germline, CDR1 is SGHRS and CDR2 YFSETQ. The CDR3 runs to 14 residues. Trimming at V came to 0 bases and at J to 4 bases, leaving 4 bases not matched to a gene. CDR3 loop: CASSLDRGGYEQYF. The CDR3, as DNA: TGCGCCAGCAGCTTGGACAGGGGCGGGTACGAGCAGTACTTC.

The rearrangement joins TRBV5-1 to TRBJ1-1, with a possible D match to TRBD1 (6 bases). V lost 4 bases to trimming and J lost 6 bases, with 16 bases between them. The CDR3 covers 14 residues. Germline-derived CDR1 and CDR2 are SGHRS and YFSETQ. The CDR3 sequence: CASSPGGPQAEAFF. CDR3 DNA: TGCGCCAGCAGCCCGGGGGGGCCCCAGGCTGAAGCTTTCTTT.

This clone showed up just once. V is TRBV9 and J is TRBJ2-7, with D uncertain. The CDR3 covers 11 residues. Germline CDR1 and CDR2: SGDLS and YYNGEE. The germline V and J ends were trimmed by 2 bases and 4 bases, with 4 bases remaining between them. The DNA of the CDR3 is TGTGCCAGCAGCGTGGAGTACGAGCAGTACTTC. Protein product: CASSVEYEQYF. Together with reference TRBV9 and TRBJ2-7, the CDR3 gives the full variable domain: DSGVTQTPKHLITATGQRVTLRCSPRSGDLSVYWYQQSLDQGLQFLIQYYNGEERAKGNILERFSAQQFPDLHSELNLSSLELGDSALYFCASSVEYEQYFGPGTRLTVT.

V and J are TRBV5-1 and TRBJ2-7, with TRBD1 as a possible D gene (7 bases). V lost 3 bases and J lost 3, with 13 bases in between. The CDR3 contains 14 residues. Per the germline V gene, CDR1 is SGHRS and CDR2 is YFSETQ. The CDR3 here is CASSSRQGGYEQYF. CDR3 DNA: TGCGCCAGCAGCTCTCGACAGGGAGGCTACGAGCAGTACTTC.

The V gene is TRBV6-4, the J gene TRBJ2-2; weak D call: TRBD2 (7 bases). The germline V gene has CDR1 MRHNA and CDR2 SNTAGT. The CDR3 consists of 14 residues. Deletions cut 5 bases from V and 4 bases from J, with 11 bases between. CDR3 loop: CASSQGRGTGELFF. Written as DNA, the CDR3 is TGTGCCAGCAGTCAGGGGAGGGGCACCGGGGAGCTGTTTTTT.

The DNA of the CDR3 is TGTGCCAGCAGCTTGGGTTCAGGGGGATTAATCGGGGAGCTGTTTTTT. Its translation: CASSLGSGGLIGELFF. V and J are TRBV5-6 and TRBJ2-2; 7 bases match TRBD1. From germline, CDR1 is SGHDT and CDR2 YYEEEE. Losses at the gene ends were 0 bases for V and 7 bases for J; bases not matched to a gene: 9. The CDR3 length is 16 residues.

The rearrangement links TRBV15 to TRBJ1-1; D remains ambiguous. The CDR3 runs to 13 residues. Deletions cut 2 bases from V and 1 base from J, with 5 bases between. The germline V gene has CDR1 LNHNV and CDR2 YYDKDF (reference sequence). In DNA form, the CDR3 reads TGTGCCACCAGCAGAACAAAGAACACTGAAGCTTTCTTT. Its translation: CATSRTKNTEAFF.

This rearrangement joins TRBV30 to TRBJ1-1, with D perhaps matching TRBD1 (5 bases). Deletions cut 5 bases from V and 8 bases from J, with 12 bases between. The CDR3 has 11 residues. Germline V gene lookup returns CDR1 GTSNPN and CDR2 SVGIG (reference sequence). CDR3 amino acids: CAWGTFIEAFF. The CDR3 DNA follows: TGTGCCTGGGGGACTTTTATAGAAGCTTTCTTT.

J is TRBJ2-7 and V is TRBV7-9, with D possibly matching TRBD2 (7 bases). Per germline, CDR1 SEHNR and CDR2 FQNEAQ (reference sequence). This CDR3 spans 16 amino acids. Trimming took 1 base from V and 0 from J, leaving 13 bases between them. CDR3 amino acids: CASSLVGGGSSYEQYF. The CDR3 coding sequence is TGTGCCAGCAGCTTAGTAGGGGGGGGCAGCTCCTACGAGCAGTACTTC.